The sequence of this TCR beta chain was determined in a study of identical twins. After template switching added a universal primer site, the resulting cDNA carried unique molecular identifiers. TCRdb independently ran MiXCR on the 5' RACE reads; one entry per CDR3 protein. The sample records about 190,000 distinct CDR3 sequences, roughly 15% being singletons. There are many counts of this clonotype. These data were also reused for a study on T cells expressing NK-cell markers. That work states: The same clonotypes also predominated in the CD3+CD56-NKG2C+ fraction of a handful of donors.

The receptor was derived from a woman aged 18 to 35 in good health. The specimen was CD8+ T cells sorted from blood.

The CDR3 loop reads CASSVLNQGNGEQFF. CDR3 nucleotides: TGTGCCAGCAGCGTTCTAAACCAGGGTAACGGTGAGCAGTTCTTC. The chain carries TRBV9 and TRBJ2-1, with a tentative D call TRBD1 (5 bases). The CDR3 contains 15 residues. CDR1 is SGDLS, CDR2 YYNGEE, per germline. V gave up 2 bases and J gave up 9 bases, with 18 bases separating them. The variable domain in full, completed from reference TRBV9 and TRBJ2-1, reads DSGVTQTPKHLITATGQRVTLRCSPRSGDLSVYWYQQSLDQGLQFLIQYYNGEERAKGNILERFSAQQFPDLHSELNLSSLELGDSALYFCASSVLNQGNGEQFFGPGTRLTVL.